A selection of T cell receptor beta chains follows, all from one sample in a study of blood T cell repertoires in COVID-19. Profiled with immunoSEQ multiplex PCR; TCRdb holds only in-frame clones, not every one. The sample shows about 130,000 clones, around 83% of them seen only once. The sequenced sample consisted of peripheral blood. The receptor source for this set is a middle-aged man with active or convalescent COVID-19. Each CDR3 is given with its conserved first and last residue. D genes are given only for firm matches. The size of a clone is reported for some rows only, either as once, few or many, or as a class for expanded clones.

CASSTGGDQPQHF TGTGCCAGTAGTACCGGAGGGGATCAGCCCCAGCATTTT NA NA TRBJ1-5 TRBV19
CASLGASGANVLTF TGCGCCAGCTTGGGGGCTTCTGGGGCCAACGTCCTGACTTTC NA NA TRBJ2-6 TRBV10-2
CASSVEGGGARETQYF TGTGCCAGCAGCGTAGAAGGCGGGGGGGCCAGGGAGACCCAGTACTTC TRBD2 NA TRBJ2-5 TRBV9
CAIRQGGMNTEAFF TGTGCCATCAGACAGGGAGGGATGAACACTGAAGCTTTCTTT NA NA TRBJ1-1 TRBV10-3
CATSGTSGGAETQYF TGTGCCACCAGCGGGACTAGCGGGGGGGCCGAGACCCAGTACTTC TRBD2 NA TRBJ2-5 TRBV15
CASSRSPTGGADTQYF TGTGCCAGCAGCCGATCACCAACAGGGGGCGCCGATACGCAGTATTTT TRBD1 NA TRBJ2-3 TRBV11-1
CASSLGTGDRSETQYF TGCGCCAGCAGCCTCGGGACAGGGGACCGTTCAGAGACCCAGTACTTC TRBD1 NA TRBJ2-5 TRBV5-1
CACRRVVTGELFF TGTGCCTGCCGCAGGGTGGTCACCGGGGAGCTGTTTTTT NA NA TRBJ2-2 TRBV6-5
CASSPPGGAWRIGELFF TGTGCCAGCAGCCCCCCGGGGGGCGCTTGGAGAATCGGGGAGCTGTTTTTT NA NA TRBJ2-2 TRBV5-4
CASSVGQGALGNSPLHF TGTGCCAGTAGTGTCGGACAGGGGGCATTAGGTAATTCACCCCTCCACTTT TRBD1 NA TRBJ1-6 TRBV19
CASSLRKTDPSTDTQYF TGTGCCAGCAGCCTCCGGAAGACAGACCCTAGCACAGATACGCAGTATTTT NA NA TRBJ2-3 TRBV3-1/TRBV3-2
CASSRMSTRGGTDTQYF TGCGCCAGCAGCAGAATGAGCACCCGGGGGGGCACAGATACGCAGTATTTT TRBD2 once TRBJ2-3 TRBV5-1
CASSSDRYGYTF TGTGCCAGCAGCTCCGACAGATATGGCTACACCTTC NA NA TRBJ1-2 TRBV5-6
CASSTQGGAVTDTQYF TGTGCCAGTAGTACCCAAGGGGGGGCCGTGACAGATACGCAGTATTTT NA NA TRBJ2-3 TRBV19
CARSLGGTRGGEQFF TGTGCCCGCAGTTTAGGGGGGACACGCGGGGGCGAGCAGTTCTTC NA NA TRBJ2-1 TRBV27
CSVETGVAGNTIYF TGCAGCGTCGAGACAGGGGTCGCTGGAAACACCATATATTTT TRBD1 NA TRBJ1-3 TRBV29-1
CASSYSRLSTDTQYF TGTGCCAGCAGTTACTCGCGTCTTAGCACAGATACGCAGTATTTT NA NA TRBJ2-3 TRBV6-5
CASSRPGSTDTQYF TGTGCCAGCTCGCGGCCGGGGTCCACAGATACGCAGTATTTT NA NA TRBJ2-3 TRBV18
CASSSGLANTQYF TGTGCCAGCAGCTCGGGACTAGCAAATACGCAGTATTTT TRBD2 NA TRBJ2-3 TRBV11-2
CASSLTGIYGYTF TGCGCCAGCAGCTTAACAGGGATCTATGGCTACACCTTC NA NA TRBJ1-2 TRBV5-1
CASIGGGQGFTGELFF TGTGCCAGTATCGGAGGGGGACAGGGGTTCACCGGGGAGCTGTTTTTT TRBD1 once TRBJ2-2 TRBV19
CASTPGSTNYGYTF TGCGCCAGCACGCCGGGGAGTACTAACTATGGCTACACCTTC NA NA TRBJ1-2 TRBV4-3
CASSLGQGSYNEQFF TGTGCCAGCAGTTTAGGACAGGGCTCCTACAATGAGCAGTTCTTC TRBD1 once TRBJ2-1 TRBV7-2
CASSLRSRGLTDTQYF TGTGCCAGCAGCTTGCGGTCTAGGGGGCTCACAGATACGCAGTATTTT TRBD1 NA TRBJ2-3 TRBV5-4
CASSFVQALAYEQYF TGTGCCAGCAGTTTTGTCCAGGCCTTAGCCTACGAGCAGTACTTC NA NA TRBJ2-7 TRBV27
CASSFRQGAGELFF TGTGCCAGCAGCTTCAGGCAGGGGGCCGGGGAGCTGTTTTTT TRBD1 NA TRBJ2-2 TRBV11-3
CASSSLVGGKPQHF TGTGCCAGCAGTTCTCTCGTTGGGGGGAAGCCCCAGCATTTT NA NA TRBJ1-5 TRBV27
CASSKEAGGRQGPPETQYF TGTGCCAGCAGCAAAGAGGCCGGTGGGAGACAGGGGCCCCCAGAAACCCAGTACTTC NA NA TRBJ2-5 TRBV21-1
CASRRTGADNQPQHF TGTGCCAGTCGTAGGACAGGGGCCGACAATCAGCCCCAGCATTTT TRBD1 NA TRBJ1-5 TRBV28
CASSTGGLGTGELFF TGTGCCAGCAGCACAGGGGGGCTTGGGACCGGGGAGCTGTTTTTT TRBD1 NA TRBJ2-2 TRBV7-9
CASSRETGNSPLHF TGTGCCAGCAGTCGGGAGACAGGGAATTCACCCCTCCACTTT TRBD1 NA TRBJ1-6 TRBV6-5
CASSSRDRSGYTF TGTGCCAGCAGTTCCCGGGACAGGAGTGGCTACACCTTC TRBD1 NA TRBJ1-2 TRBV12-3/TRBV12-4
CASSVRRDGETQYF TGTGCCAGCAGCGTAAGGAGGGACGGAGAGACCCAGTACTTC NA NA TRBJ2-5 TRBV9
CASSPTEGFSYNSPLHF TGTGCCAGCAGCCCCACGGAGGGTTTCTCCTATAATTCACCCCTCCACTTT NA NA TRBJ1-6 TRBV7-8
CASSYRGGGKETQYF TGTGCCAGCAGTTACCGCGGGGGCGGGAAGGAGACCCAGTACTTC NA NA TRBJ2-5 TRBV6-5
CASSPGLAGGWEQYF TGTGCCAGCAGTCCCGGACTAGCGGGAGGGTGGGAGCAGTACTTC TRBD2 NA TRBJ2-7 TRBV6-6
CASGSGDEQYF TGTGCCAGCGGCTCAGGGGACGAGCAGTACTTC NA NA TRBJ2-7 TRBV6-6
CASSFSGDYGYTF TGCGCCAGCAGCTTCTCCGGGGACTATGGCTACACCTTC NA few TRBJ1-2 TRBV5-1
CASSATGSNQPQHF TGTGCCAGTAGTGCGACAGGGAGCAATCAGCCCCAGCATTTT TRBD1 many TRBJ1-5 TRBV19
CASTPSGGEETQYF TGTGCCAGCACCCCATCCGGGGGAGAGGAGACCCAGTACTTC NA NA TRBJ2-5 TRBV7-8
CASSLRLAGGPNTGELFF TGCGCCAGCAGCCTGAGACTAGCGGGGGGGCCAAACACCGGGGAGCTGTTTTTT TRBD2 NA TRBJ2-2 TRBV4-3
CSVVHSYNEQFF TGCAGCGTTGTTCACTCCTACAATGAGCAGTTCTTC NA once TRBJ2-1 TRBV29-1
CASSTRDFNNEQFF TGTGCCAGTAGTACCCGGGACTTCAACAATGAGCAGTTCTTC NA NA TRBJ2-1 TRBV19
CSGHRGNTEAFF TGCAGCGGGCATAGGGGGAACACTGAAGCTTTCTTT NA NA TRBJ1-1 TRBV29-1
CASSLTRTSGGAREQFF TGTGCCAGCAGCCTCACAAGGACTAGCGGGGGGGCCCGGGAGCAGTTCTTC TRBD2 NA TRBJ2-1 TRBV9
CASSLLSVGGAGELFF TGTGCCAGCAGCTTATTATCCGTCGGGGGGGCCGGGGAGCTGTTTTTT TRBD2 few TRBJ2-2 TRBV7-6
CASSAGGLAGHEQYF TGTGCCAGCAGTGCCGGGGGACTAGCGGGCCACGAGCAGTACTTC TRBD2 NA TRBJ2-7 TRBV25-1
CASSETGLLTEAFF TGTGCCAGCTCAGAGACAGGCTTGCTTACTGAAGCTTTCTTT NA NA TRBJ1-1 TRBV18
CASGNWDRVSEQYF TGTGCCAGCGGGAATTGGGACAGGGTGAGCGAGCAGTACTTC TRBD1 NA TRBJ2-7 TRBV11-2
CASRRSGTEAFF TGTGCCAGCAGGAGATCGGGGACTGAAGCTTTCTTT NA NA TRBJ1-1 TRBV7-9
CASSPQVNSYEQYF TGTGCCAGCAGTCCCCAGGTGAACTCCTACGAGCAGTACTTC NA many TRBJ2-7 TRBV25-1
CASSFYQGGYEQYF TGTGCCAGCAGCTTCTATCAGGGGGGATACGAGCAGTACTTC NA NA TRBJ2-7 TRBV5-6
CASSPGHKMNTEAFF TGTGCCAGCAGCCCGGGACACAAGATGAACACTGAAGCTTTCTTT NA NA TRBJ1-1 TRBV11-2
CASSGQRRNQPQHF TGCGCCAGCAGCGGACAACGGCGCAATCAGCCCCAGCATTTT NA few TRBJ1-5 TRBV10-1
CASSLGLQATNEKLFF TGCGCCAGCAGCTTGGGTTTGCAGGCAACTAATGAAAAACTGTTTTTT NA NA TRBJ1-4 TRBV5-1
CASSGGLNQPQHF TGTGCCAGCAGCGGGGGCCTAAATCAGCCCCAGCATTTT NA NA TRBJ1-5 TRBV3-1/TRBV3-2
CASSYHQGALDEQYF TGTGCCAGCAGCTATCATCAGGGGGCCCTCGACGAGCAGTACTTC TRBD1 once TRBJ2-7 TRBV5-6